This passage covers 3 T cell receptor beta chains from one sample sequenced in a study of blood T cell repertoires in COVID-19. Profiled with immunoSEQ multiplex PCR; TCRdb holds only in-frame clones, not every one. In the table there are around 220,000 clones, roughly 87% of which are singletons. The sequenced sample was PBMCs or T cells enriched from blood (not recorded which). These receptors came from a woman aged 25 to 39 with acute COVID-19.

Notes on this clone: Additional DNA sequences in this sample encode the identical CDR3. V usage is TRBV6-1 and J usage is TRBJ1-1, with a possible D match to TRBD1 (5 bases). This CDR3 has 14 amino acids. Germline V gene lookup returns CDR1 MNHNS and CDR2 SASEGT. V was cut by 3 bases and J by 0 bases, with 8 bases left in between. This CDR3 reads CASSDRAMNTEAFF. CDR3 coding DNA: TGTGCCAGCAGTGACAGGGCGATGAACACTGAAGCTTTCTTT.

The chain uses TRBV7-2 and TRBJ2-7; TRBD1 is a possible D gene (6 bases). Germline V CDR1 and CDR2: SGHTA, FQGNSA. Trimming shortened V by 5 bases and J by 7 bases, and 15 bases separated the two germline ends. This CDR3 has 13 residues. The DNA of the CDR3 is TGTGCCAGCAGCCCTGGGGGCGCTCGGGAGCAGTACTTC. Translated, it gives CASSPGGAREQYF.

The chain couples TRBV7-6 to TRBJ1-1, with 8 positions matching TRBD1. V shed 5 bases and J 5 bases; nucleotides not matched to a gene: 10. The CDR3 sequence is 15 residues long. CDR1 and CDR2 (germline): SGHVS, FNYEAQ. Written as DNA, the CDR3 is TGTGCCAGCAGCCCTCGACAGGGGAGGTTGACTGAAGCTTTCTTT. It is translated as CASSPRQGRLTEAFF. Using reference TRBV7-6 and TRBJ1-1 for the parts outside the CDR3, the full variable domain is GAGVSQSPRYKVTKRGQDVALRCDPISGHVSLYWYRQALGQGPEFLTYFNYEAQQDKSGLPNDRFSAERPEGSISTLTIQRTEQRDSAMYRCASSPRQGRLTEAFFGQGTRLTVV.